These 16 T cell receptor beta chains share one sample of origin, sequenced in a study of regulatory T cells in long-lasting Graves disease. As to time point: newly diagnosed GD, antithyroid drugs for less than 3 months. PBMC RNA served as the TCR library source. CDR3 regions were amplified by Arm-PCR using iRepertoire HTBI primers to build TCR beta libraries. TCRdb used MiXCR to reprocess the multiplex PCR reads, holding one entry per CDR3 protein. The sample carries under 800,000 distinct CDR3 sequences, under 20% recorded once. These sequences were also reported in another study, on T cells in Graves' hyperthyroidism and ophthalmopathy.

This specimen consisted of peripheral blood mononuclear cells (PBMCs), obtained at new diagnosis, from a patient treated with antithyroid drugs. These receptor sequences come from a woman aged 25-40 years with Graves disease.

This clonotype was seen repeatedly, ten times or more. V and J are TRBV10-3 and TRBJ2-7, with D possibly TRBD2 on 5 matching bases. Looked up from germline, CDR1 is ENHRY and CDR2 is SYGVKD. V lost 3 bases to trimming and J lost 3 bases, with 9 bases between them. The CDR3 runs to 13 residues. CDR3: CAISDRLHYEQYF. The CDR3 DNA sequence: TGTGCCATCAGTGACAGACTACACTACGAGCAGTACTTC.

This clonotype was recorded many times. CDR3 DNA: TGTGCCAGCTCTCCGGGGGCCCGGGGGTACGAGCAGTACTTC. Translated: CASSPGARGYEQYF. The chain joins TRBV27 to TRBJ2-7; D might be TRBD1 or TRBD2, each matching 6 bases. V was trimmed by 8 bases and J by 4 bases, leaving 18 bases between them. Germline V lookup: CDR1 MNHEY, CDR2 SMNVEV (reference sequence). The CDR3 runs 14 residues.

This rearrangement joins TRBV19 to TRBJ1-5; D is unresolved. With 6 bases removed from V and 0 bases from J, the gap between germline ends came to 18 bases. Germline V gene data show CDR1 as LNHDA and CDR2 as SQIVND (reference sequence). This CDR3 spans 17 amino acids. As DNA, the CDR3 is TGTGCCAGTAGCCCGGGAGGTGGCGGCTATAGCAATCAGCCCCAGCATTTT. It is translated as CASSPGGGGYSNQPQHF. Looking up the rest from reference TRBV19 and TRBJ1-5 gives the full variable domain: DGGITQSPKYLFRKEGQNVTLSCEQNLNHDAMYWYRQDPGQGLRLIYYSQIVNDFQKGDIAEGYSVSREKKESFPLTVTSAQKNPTAFYLCASSPGGGGYSNQPQHFGDGTRLSIL.

The chain joins TRBV5-8 to TRBJ2-5, with D tentatively TRBD1 (5 bases). Trimming removed 0 bases from V and 5 bases from J, with 11 bases in between. The CDR3 contains 14 residues. Germline CDR1 reads SGHTS; CDR2 reads YDEGEE. The CDR3, as DNA: TGTGCCAGCAGCTTGGCCCAGGGCGTCGAGACCCAGTACTTC. Amino acid sequence: CASSLAQGVETQYF.

A few counts support this clonotype. The chain employs TRBV5-1 and TRBJ2-7; D may be TRBD1 or TRBD2 (5 bases each). Trimming pared 0 bases from V and 2 bases from J, leaving 12 bases between. CDR1 and CDR2 (germline): SGHRS, YFSETQ. This CDR3 contains 15 residues. CDR3 DNA sequence: TGCGCCAGCAGCTTGGATGGGGGAGCGGCCTACGAGCAGTACTTC. Protein product: CASSLDGGAAYEQYF.

This rearrangement joins TRBV5-6 to TRBJ1-3; D might be TRBD1 (5 bases). Germline loops: CDR1 SGHDT, CDR2 YYEEEE. V was trimmed by 1 base and J by 0 bases, leaving 8 bases between them. This CDR3 contains 15 residues. For the CDR3, the DNA is TGTGCCAGCAGCTTGTGGGGGGACTCTGGAAACACCATATATTTT. It translates to CASSLWGDSGNTIYF.

The rearrangement joins TRBV2 to TRBJ2-4; D could derive from TRBD1 or TRBD2 (5 bases each). Germline lookup yields CDR1 SNHLY and CDR2 FYNNEI. The CDR3 spans 15 residues. With 0 bases removed from V and 6 bases from J, the gap between germline ends came to 12 bases. CDR3 sequence reads: CASSEAEGLGNIQYF. The DNA of the CDR3 is TGTGCCAGCAGTGAAGCTGAGGGGCTAGGAAACATTCAGTACTTC.

This clonotype was seen a few times. J is TRBJ2-7 and V is TRBV5-1, with 8 bases fitting TRBD1. The CDR3 sequence is 14 residues long. Trimming took 2 bases from V and 4 from J; bases not matched to a gene: 5. CDR1 SGHRS and CDR2 YFSETQ come from the germline V gene. The CDR3 spells CASSFRTGTYEQYF. As DNA, the CDR3 is TGCGCCAGCAGCTTCAGGACAGGGACTTACGAGCAGTACTTC.

There are a few counts of this clonotype. The chain carries TRBV5-8 and TRBJ2-5; 11 bases align to TRBD2. CDR1 SGHTS and CDR2 YDEGEE come from the germline V gene. J lost 2 bases, V lost 4 bases, and 4 bases had no gene match. This CDR3 is 15 amino acids long. The CDR3 nucleotides are TGTGCCAGCAGCAAAGGGACTAGCGGACAAGAGACCCAGTACTTC. Translation: CASSKGTSGQETQYF.

This clonotype was seen ten or more times. The chain recombines TRBV6-1 with TRBJ1-5, with 7 positions matching TRBD1. The trim removed 5 bases at V and 4 bases at J, leaving 2 bases unmatched. Germline lookup yields CDR1 MNHNS and CDR2 SASEGT. The CDR3 runs to 13 residues. The CDR3 DNA follows: TGTGCCAGCAGTAGGACAGGAAATCAGCCCCAGCATTTT. Translating gives CASSRTGNQPQHF.

The chain couples TRBV9 to TRBJ1-2, with D unclear. The CDR3 is 14 residues long. Germline-derived CDR1 and CDR2 are SGDLS and YYNGEE. V shed 7 bases and J shed 3 bases, with 16 bases lying between them. The CDR3 sequence: CASAYLGSHYGYTF. For the CDR3, the DNA is TGTGCCAGCGCGTATTTGGGCAGCCACTATGGCTACACCTTC. The full variable domain, in which reference TRBV9 and TRBJ1-2 provide the parts outside the CDR3, is DSGVTQTPKHLITATGQRVTLRCSPRSGDLSVYWYQQSLDQGLQFLIQYYNGEERAKGNILERFSAQQFPDLHSELNLSSLELGDSALYFCASAYLGSHYGYTFGSGTRLTVV.

This chain joins TRBV3-1 and TRBJ1-1; D ambiguous. The germline V and J ends were trimmed by 4 bases and 6 bases, with 12 bases remaining between them. Per germline, CDR1 LGHDT and CDR2 YNNKEL (reference sequence). The CDR3 loop spans 13 amino acids. The DNA for the CDR3 is TGTGCCAGCAGCCGTGCTATAGTCGCTGAAGCTTTCTTT. This translates into CASSRAIVAEAFF.

This clonotype showed up many times. One base away lies a much larger clone, so this may be a sequencing read error. The chain is built from TRBV14 and TRBJ1-1; possible D gene TRBD1, 5 bases. Trimming left V 5 bases short and J 1 base short, with 11 bases between. Germline V gene data show CDR1 as SGHDN and CDR2 as FVKESK. This CDR3 has 14 residues. The CDR3 here is CASSLTQGNTEAFF. The DNA of the CDR3 is TGTGCCAGCAGCTTAACCCAGGGGAACACTGAAGCTTTCTTT.

This clonotype was found many times. The gene calls are TRBV24-1 and TRBJ1-4; D call uncertain. The CDR3 runs 12 residues. V was pared by 4 bases and J by 7 bases, with 6 bases between. Germline V gene sequence: CDR1 KGHDR, CDR2 SFDVKD. The CDR3 DNA reads TGTGCCACCAGTGAAATAGGTGAAAAACTGTTTTTT. Amino acid sequence: CATSEIGEKLFF.

Turning to this clonotype: A much larger clone lies a single base off, so this may be a read error. The chain recombines TRBV6-2 or TRBV6-3 with TRBJ1-2; D is perhaps TRBD1 (5 bases). V was trimmed by 7 bases and J by 6 bases, leaving 18 bases between them. The CDR3 has 14 amino acids. Germline V gene sequence: CDR1 MNHEY, CDR2 SVGEGT. CDR3 DNA: TGTGCCAGCACCCAGGCGGGGCGTTCCCATGGCTACACCTTC. It translates to CASTQAGRSHGYTF.

The chain couples TRBV27 to TRBJ1-6; TRBD1 might be the D (6 bases). Trimming took 4 bases from V and 5 from J, leaving 24 bases between them. This CDR3 is 19 amino acids long. Germline lookup yields CDR1 MNHEY and CDR2 SMNVEV (reference sequence). The CDR3 is CASSSGRDILIPNNSPLHF. CDR3 bases: TGTGCCAGCAGTTCAGGGAGGGACATTCTGATCCCTAATAATTCACCCCTCCACTTT.